The entry below describes one T cell receptor beta chain. The sample carries other DNA sequences with the same CDR3. The protocol was immunoSEQ multiplex PCR, while the TCRdb copy is restricted to in-frame clones and leaves out a portion. The data contain approximately 92,000 clones, over 90% of them singletons. Germline V gene data show CDR1 as KGHSH and CDR2 as LQKENI. This CDR3 comprises 12 residues. V was clipped by 3 bases and J by 1 base, with 3 bases between them. The data derive from a study of control samples from healthy donors and cancer patients. The sequence derives from a woman aged 25 to 45 in good health. Material: blood. The V call is TRBV18, the J call TRBJ2-5, with D unclear. CDR3 bases: TGTGCCAGCTCACCCGGCCAAGAGACCCAGTACTTC. It is translated as CASSPGQETQYF.